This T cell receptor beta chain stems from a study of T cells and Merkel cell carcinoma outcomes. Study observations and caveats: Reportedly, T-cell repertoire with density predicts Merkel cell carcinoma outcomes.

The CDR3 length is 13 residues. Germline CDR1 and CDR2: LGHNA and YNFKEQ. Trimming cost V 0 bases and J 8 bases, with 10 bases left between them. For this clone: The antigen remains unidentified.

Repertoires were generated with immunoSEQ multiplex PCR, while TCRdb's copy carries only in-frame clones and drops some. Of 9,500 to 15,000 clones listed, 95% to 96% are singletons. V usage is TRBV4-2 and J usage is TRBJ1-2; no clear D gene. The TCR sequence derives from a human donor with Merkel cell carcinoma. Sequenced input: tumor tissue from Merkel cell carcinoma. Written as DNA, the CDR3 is TGTGCCAGCAGCCAAGATAGACAAGGCGGCTACACCTTC. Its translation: CASSQDRQGGYTF.